This entry lists 20 T cell receptor beta chains sequenced from one sample in a study of HIV-infected patients and healthy controls. TCRdb redid the calling of the 5' RACE reads with MiXCR, one entry per CDR3 protein. The data contain 15,000 to 20,000 distinct CDR3 sequences, 16% of them singletons. The sequencing input was CD8+ T cells from blood. The receptors originated from a human donor in good health.

In this sample, this clonotype turned up many times. The chain employs TRBV6-2 or TRBV6-3 and TRBJ1-5, with a tentative D call TRBD1 (5 bases). V gave up 6 bases and J gave up 2 bases, with 14 bases separating them. CDR3 length: 15 residues. Germline V gene data show CDR1 as MNHEY and CDR2 as SVGEGT. The CDR3 DNA follows: TGTGCCAGCAGCCCCGGGGGGGATGGCAATCAGCCCCAGCATTTT. Translating gives CASSPGGDGNQPQHF.

This clonotype was observed at least ten times. The CDR3 does not close with the conserved phenylalanine or tryptophan, likely indicating a read error. Because the CDR3's place on the DNA is in doubt, the DNA is left out and the CDR3 is given as listed by TCRdb. This chain connects TRBV28 to TRBJ2-3; TRBD1, as called in the table, went unchecked against the DNA. Germline-derived CDR1 and CDR2 are MDHEN and SYDVKM. The CDR3 sequence runs 8 residues, both termini included. CDR3 sequence: CASSPLKS.

This clonotype turned up a few times. The V call is TRBV6-4, the J call TRBJ2-1; 9 nucleotides match TRBD1. V gave up 4 bases and J gave up 8 bases; unmatched junction bases: 9. Germline-derived CDR1 and CDR2 are MRHNA and SNTAGT. The CDR3 consists of 15 residues. CDR3 nucleotide sequence: TGTGCCAGCAGTGCACGGGACAGGGATAGCGATGAGCAGTTCTTC. Its protein is CASSARDRDSDEQFF.

This clonotype was detected only a few times. V and J are TRBV10-3 and TRBJ2-1, with D uncertain. This CDR3 is built from 11 residues. V was cut by 10 bases and J by 4 bases, with 8 bases left in between. In germline, CDR1 is ENHRY, CDR2 SYGVKD. CDR3 nucleotide sequence: TGTGCCACCGCCGATTACAATGAGCAGTTCTTC. The encoded protein is CATADYNEQFF.

At least ten counts were recorded for this clonotype. The CDR3 DNA reads TGTGCCAGCAGCTACGGAAACACCGGGGAGCTGTTTTTT. Protein product: CASSYGNTGELFF. The chain has TRBV5-6 and TRBJ2-2; D call uncertain. There are 13 residues in the CDR3. In germline, CDR1 is SGHDT, CDR2 YYEEEE. V lost 3 bases, J lost 2 bases, and 5 bases lay in between.

This rearrangement joins TRBV28 to TRBJ1-4; D gene uncertain. The germline CDR1 and CDR2 sequences are MDHEN and SYDVKM. CDR3 length equals 14 residues. The V end lost 7 bases, the J end lost 5 bases, and 14 bases lay between the germline ends. The DNA of the CDR3 is TGTGCCAGCAATTGGCGGGATTTCAATGAAAAACTGTTTTTT. Translating gives CASNWRDFNEKLFF.

Here the CDR3 reads CASSQFVGAETQYF. The CDR3 DNA is TGTGCCAGCAGTCAATTCGTCGGCGCGGAGACCCAGTACTTC. The V gene is TRBV11-2, the J gene TRBJ2-5; D is unclear. The CDR3 is made up of 14 amino acids. Germline CDR1 reads SGHAT; CDR2 reads FQNNGV. V was shortened by 6 bases and J by 5 bases, with 16 bases between the two germline ends.

The chain uses TRBV29-1 and TRBJ2-5; D uncertain. There are 13 residues in the CDR3. Germline loops: CDR1 SQVTM, CDR2 ANQGSEA. The germline V and J ends were trimmed by 5 bases and 5 bases, with 15 bases remaining between them. CDR3 sequence (DNA): TGCAGCGTTAGGTCGAGAGGATTGGAGACCCAGTACTTC. The encoded protein is CSVRSRGLETQYF.

This clonotype was found many times. V and J are TRBV7-3 and TRBJ1-3; possible D gene TRBD1, 5 bases. V shed 3 bases and J shed 8 bases, with 14 bases lying between them. The CDR3 sequence is 14 residues long. Germline values: CDR1 SGHTA, CDR2 FQGTGA. CDR3 DNA sequence: TGTGCCAGCAGCTTCTTTCGTCAGGGAGACACCATATATTTT. Residues: CASSFFRQGDTIYF.

There are many counts of this clonotype. The V gene is TRBV25-1, the J gene TRBJ2-7, with 7 nucleotides matching TRBD1. Germline CDR1 MGHDK, CDR2 SYGVNS. CDR3 length: 15 residues. V was pared by 6 bases and J by 2 bases, with 10 bases of the junction left unmatched. Here the CDR3 reads CASRSRQGSAYEQYF. The CDR3 DNA reads as TGTGCCAGCAGGTCCCGACAGGGATCGGCCTACGAGCAGTACTTC.

This clonotype came up many times. This sequence joins TRBV20-1 and TRBJ2-3; 9 bases align to TRBD2. After removal of 0 bases from V and 6 bases from J, the junction contained 10 bases not matched to a gene. This CDR3 has 16 residues. The germline CDR1 and CDR2 sequences are DFQATT and SNEGSKA (reference sequence). CDR3 in amino acids: CSARDHSGGDSDTQYF. The CDR3 coding sequence is TGCAGTGCTAGAGATCATAGCGGGGGCGACTCGGATACGCAGTATTTT.

This clonotype came up many times. The chain uses TRBV11-3 and TRBJ2-2; D unclear. Trimming took off 4 bases at V and 1 base at J, with 7 bases between the two ends. CDR1 is SGHNT and CDR2 is YENEEA in the germline V gene. CDR3 length: 14 amino acids. CDR3 sequence reads: CASSSDWNTGELFF. The CDR3 bases are TGTGCCAGCAGCTCAGACTGGAACACCGGGGAGCTGTTTTTT.

This clonotype was observed once. This rearrangement joins TRBV24-1 to TRBJ2-1; D might be TRBD1 or TRBD2, each matching 5 bases. CDR1 is KGHDR and CDR2 is SFDVKD in the germline V gene. The CDR3 has 16 residues. The V end lost 1 base, the J end lost 4 bases, and 13 bases lay between the germline ends. CDR3 in DNA: TGTGCCACCAGTGATTTAAGAGGGGAGAGATACAATGAGCAGTTCTTC. This codes for CATSDLRGERYNEQFF.

This clonotype was seen ten or more times. The rearrangement joins TRBV4-2 to TRBJ2-7, with 11 bases lining up with TRBD1. The germline gives CDR1 LGHNA, CDR2 YNFKEQ. V lost 4 bases, J lost 2 bases, and 4 bases stayed unmatched. CDR3 length: 15 residues. CDR3 sequence reads: CASSPRDRGTYEQYF. CDR3 coding DNA: TGTGCCAGCAGCCCACGGGACAGGGGGACCTACGAGCAGTACTTC.

In its sample, this clonotype was seen many times. The chain combines TRBV27 with TRBJ2-3; D is unclear. Trimming cost V 3 bases and J 3 bases, with 10 bases left between them. The CDR3 has 14 residues. Germline assignment: CDR1 MNHEY and CDR2 SMNVEV (reference sequence). The CDR3 DNA is TGTGCCAGCAGTTTTGGGTCAGCGACAGATACGCAGTATTTT. Protein sequence: CASSFGSATDTQYF.

This clonotype was detected only a few times. The V call is TRBV19, the J call TRBJ2-5, with D tentatively TRBD1 or TRBD2 (5 bases each). Trimming took off 2 bases at V and 2 bases at J, with 9 bases between the two ends. CDR3 length: 14 residues. Per the germline V gene, CDR1 is LNHDA and CDR2 is SQIVND (reference sequence). CDR3 amino acids: CASSILGRQETQYF. CDR3 bases: TGTGCCAGTAGTATATTGGGACGGCAAGAGACCCAGTACTTC.

CDR3 nucleotides: TGTGCCAGCAGTGTCTTGTTGACAGATACGCAGTATTTT. Translation: CASSVLLTDTQYF. The chain recombines TRBV25-1 with TRBJ2-3; the D is unclear. Trimming removed 4 bases from V and 3 bases from J, with 8 bases in between. Germline assignment: CDR1 MGHDK and CDR2 SYGVNS. The CDR3 totals 13 residues.

By share, this clonotype ranks as medium-sized (0.01 to 0.1%). This chain links TRBV20-1 with TRBJ2-7; 13 bases fit TRBD2. V shed 5 bases, J shed 5 bases, and the junction held 3 bases outside the gene matches. CDR1 is DFQATT and CDR2 is SNEGSKA in the germline V gene (reference sequence). CDR3 size: 13 residues. CDR3 sequence reads: CSAGGLAGDEQYF. The CDR3 DNA sequence: TGCAGTGCTGGTGGACTAGCGGGAGACGAGCAGTACTTC.

This clonotype occurred a few times. This chain links TRBV19 with TRBJ1-2; D call uncertain. The CDR3 is made up of 15 amino acids. Germline CDR1 is LNHDA and CDR2 is SQIVND (reference sequence). With 4 bases removed from V and 4 bases from J, the gap between germline ends came to 16 bases. The CDR3 DNA is TGTGCCAGTAGTACCGCCTCCGACGAGGGCTATGGCTACACCTTC. It is translated as CASSTASDEGYGYTF. The full variable domain, with the rest looked up from reference TRBV19 and TRBJ1-2, is DGGITQSPKYLFRKEGQNVTLSCEQNLNHDAMYWYRQDPGQGLRLIYYSQIVNDFQKGDIAEGYSVSREKKESFPLTVTSAQKNPTAFYLCASSTASDEGYGYTFGSGTRLTVV.

There are many counts of this clonotype. The genes are TRBV27 and TRBJ2-7; tentatively, D is TRBD1 (5 bases). The V gene lost 6 bases and the J gene lost 6 bases, with 15 bases spanning the gap. Germline lookup yields CDR1 MNHEY and CDR2 SMNVEV (reference sequence). The CDR3 extends over 13 amino acids. CDR3 in amino acids: CASSQPQGSEQYF. The CDR3 DNA is TGTGCCAGCAGCCAACCGCAGGGCAGCGAGCAGTACTTC.